The next 24 T cell receptor beta chains were all read from a single sample in a study of early T cells in non-severe SARS-CoV-2 infection. TCRdb redid the calling of the 5' RACE reads with MiXCR, one entry per CDR3 protein. This table holds 80,000 to 100,000 distinct CDR3 sequences, 9.5% to 11% found once. Sample: whole blood, taken at baseline. The receptor set was obtained from an adult who was a healthcare worker with PCR-confirmed SARS-CoV-2 infection or an uninfected control (not recorded which).

The V gene is TRBV6-2 or TRBV6-3, the J gene TRBJ1-1; D is unresolved. From germline, CDR1 is MNHEY and CDR2 SVGEGT. With 7 bases removed from V and 10 bases from J, the gap between germline ends came to 16 bases. The CDR3 contains 12 residues. CDR3 protein: CASKGGLPGAFF. CDR3 DNA sequence: TGTGCCAGCAAAGGAGGCTTACCTGGAGCTTTCTTT.

This chain links TRBV24-1 with TRBJ1-2; D is unclear. The CDR3 contains 14 residues. CDR1 is KGHDR and CDR2 is SFDVKD in the germline V gene. V lost 4 bases, J lost 3 bases, and 11 bases lay in between. CDR3: CATSDSADDYGYTF. The DNA of the CDR3 is TGTGCCACCAGTGACAGCGCGGACGACTATGGCTACACCTTC.

This clonotype was recorded at least ten times. The chain employs TRBV29-1 and TRBJ2-5; 7 nucleotides agree with TRBD1. This CDR3 has 14 amino acids. J lost 7 bases, V lost 6 bases, and 14 bases had no gene match. Germline lookup yields CDR1 SQVTM and CDR2 ANQGSEA. In nucleotides, the CDR3 is TGCAGCGTCATCCCCGGACAGGCATCCGCGACCCAGTACTTC. It specifies CSVIPGQASATQYF.

This chain joins TRBV20-1 and TRBJ2-1; no clear D gene. Trimming took 3 bases from V and 5 from J, leaving 14 bases between them. Germline V gene data show CDR1 as DFQATT and CDR2 as SNEGSKA (reference sequence). The CDR3 is 14 residues long. The CDR3 nucleotides read TGCAGTGCTAGTCCCAAAAGTGGAGACAATGAGCAGTTCTTC. It yields the protein CSASPKSGDNEQFF.

The V call is TRBV6-4, the J call TRBJ2-1, with 8 bases aligning to TRBD2. Germline CDR1 MRHNA, CDR2 SNTAGT. V shed 1 base and J 0 bases; nucleotides not matched to a gene: 5. CDR3 length: 17 amino acids. CDR3 sequence: CASSDFFGRGSYNEQFF. The CDR3 coding sequence is TGTGCCAGCAGTGACTTTTTCGGGAGGGGCTCCTACAATGAGCAGTTCTTC.

This clonotype has only a few counts. The chain uses TRBV5-4 and TRBJ2-7; D uncertain. V was shortened by 0 bases and J by 0 bases, with 7 bases between the two germline ends. This CDR3 comprises 14 residues. Per germline, CDR1 SGHNT and CDR2 YYREEE (reference sequence). CDR3 sequence: CASSLAGYSYEQYF. The DNA of the CDR3 is TGTGCCAGCAGCTTGGCAGGATACTCCTACGAGCAGTACTTC.

This clonotype was detected ten times or more. The chain joins TRBV6-1 to TRBJ2-7; maybe TRBD2 (5 bases). The CDR3 extends over 13 amino acids. The V gene's germline CDR1 is MNHNS and CDR2 SASEGT. Trimming pared 8 bases from V and 4 bases from J, leaving 15 bases between. The CDR3 DNA reads as TGTGCCAGCCTAGGACTTAAGGAATACGAGCAGTACTTC. Protein sequence: CASLGLKEYEQYF.

This clonotype showed up many times. The J gene is TRBJ2-3, the V gene TRBV5-8; D is possibly TRBD1 (6 bases). Germline CDR1 reads SGHTS; CDR2 reads YDEGEE. The CDR3 sequence is 17 residues long. V shed 3 bases and J shed 2 bases, with 19 bases lying between them. The CDR3 DNA reads as TGTGCCAGCAGCTCTTCCTACTCCAGGGGCACCACAGATACGCAGTATTTT. As protein: CASSSSYSRGTTDTQYF.

V and J are TRBV6-6 and TRBJ2-7; possibly TRBD2 for D (5 bases). This CDR3 comprises 14 residues. Looked up from germline, CDR1 is MNHNY and CDR2 is SVGAGI (reference sequence). V lost 4 bases and J lost 0, with 10 bases in between. The CDR3: CASSWTPSSYEQYF. The DNA for the CDR3 is TGTGCCAGCAGTTGGACTCCCAGCTCCTACGAGCAGTACTTC.

CDR3 DNA: TGTGCCAGCAGTTCTCAGGGAAGTAGCGGGGAGCTGTTTTTT. Protein product: CASSSQGSSGELFF. The chain couples TRBV12-3 or TRBV12-4 to TRBJ2-2; tentative D call: TRBD1 (5 bases). Trimming pared 4 bases from V and 7 bases from J, leaving 13 bases between. This CDR3 has 14 residues.

This clonotype was seen repeatedly, ten times or more. This sequence joins TRBV2 and TRBJ2-5; D unresolved. Germline V lookup: CDR1 SNHLY, CDR2 FYNNEI. CDR3 size: 13 residues. With 2 bases removed from V and 2 bases from J, the gap between germline ends came to 6 bases. The CDR3 coding sequence is TGTGCCAGCAGTGAACGGATTCAAGAGACCCAGTACTTC. This translates into CASSERIQETQYF.

The sample holds a few counts of this clonotype. The rearrangement links TRBV20-1 to TRBJ2-1; 12 nucleotides line up with TRBD2. This CDR3 has 16 amino acids. Germline-derived CDR1 and CDR2 are DFQATT and SNEGSKA (reference sequence). With 5 bases clipped from V and 3 bases from J, the junction kept 8 bases outside the gene matches. The CDR3 is CSAGRLAGAGYNEQFF. Written as DNA, the CDR3 is TGCAGTGCTGGACGACTAGCGGGAGCGGGCTACAATGAGCAGTTCTTC.

The gene calls are TRBV9 and TRBJ1-1, with TRBD1 as a possible D gene (5 bases). Trimming cost V 4 bases and J 0 bases, with 13 bases left between them. The CDR3 is made up of 15 amino acids. Germline-derived CDR1 and CDR2 are SGDLS and YYNGEE. CDR3 bases: TGTGCCAGCAGCCCAGAGCAGGGAGTGAACACTGAAGCTTTCTTT. Translation: CASSPEQGVNTEAFF.

This clonotype occurred a few times. The chain carries TRBV18 and TRBJ2-7, with D perhaps being TRBD1 or TRBD2 (6 bases each). The germline V gene encodes CDR1 KGHSH and CDR2 LQKENI. There are 14 residues in the CDR3. V was clipped by 2 bases and J by 3 bases, with 11 bases between them. The CDR3 DNA reads TGTGCCAGCTCACCAAGGGGGGAGAGCTACGAGCAGTACTTC. It specifies CASSPRGESYEQYF.

This clonotype was seen a few times. This chain links TRBV27 with TRBJ2-7; D gene uncertain. Germline V gene data show CDR1 as MNHEY and CDR2 as SMNVEV (reference sequence). Trimming removed 8 bases at V and 6 bases at J, with 14 bases between. The CDR3 length is 12 residues. CDR3 DNA: TGTGCCAGCGCCCAGCCCGTTGGCGAGCAGTACTTC. As protein: CASAQPVGEQYF.

The chain is built from TRBV19 and TRBJ2-6; D unresolved. Germline lookup yields CDR1 LNHDA and CDR2 SQIVND (reference sequence). The V gene lost 4 bases and the J gene lost 0 bases, with 10 bases spanning the gap. The length of the CDR3 is 16 residues. The CDR3 reads CASSTERSSGANVLTF. CDR3 DNA sequence: TGTGCCAGTAGTACAGAACGTAGCTCTGGGGCCAACGTCCTGACTTTC.

This chain links TRBV3-1 with TRBJ2-3; D assignment may be TRBD1 or TRBD2 (7 bases each). Trimming cost V 2 bases and J 4 bases, with 16 bases left between them. Germline lookup yields CDR1 LGHDT and CDR2 YNNKEL (reference sequence). This CDR3 region has 16 residues. The CDR3 spells CASSQSGGGFADTQYF. The CDR3, as DNA: TGTGCCAGCAGCCAATCAGGGGGGGGTTTCGCAGATACGCAGTATTTT.

This clonotype was detected ten times or more. The J gene is TRBJ2-2, the V gene TRBV5-6, with 7 bases aligning to TRBD1. V trimming: 4 bases; J trimming: 3 bases; junction bases outside the gene matches: 6. The CDR3 runs to 15 residues. Per germline, CDR1 SGHDT and CDR2 YYEEEE. The CDR3 reads CASSLDRAYTGELFF. As DNA, the CDR3 is TGTGCCAGCAGCCTTGACAGGGCTTACACCGGGGAGCTGTTTTTT.

There are many counts of this clonotype. CDR3 residues: CSARLAGWPGELFF. The CDR3 bases are TGCAGTGCCAGACTAGCGGGGTGGCCCGGGGAGCTGTTTTTT. The V call is TRBV20-1, the J call TRBJ2-2; 11 bases are a match to TRBD2. This CDR3 region has 14 residues. Germline values: CDR1 DFQATT, CDR2 SNEGSKA (reference sequence). Trimming removed 6 bases from V and 6 bases from J; junction bases left unmatched: 6.

This clonotype has only a few counts. This chain uses TRBV12-5 with TRBJ1-2; D gene ambiguous. This CDR3 has 12 residues. The V end lost 0 bases, the J end lost 8 bases, and 7 bases lay between the germline ends. Germline V gives CDR1 LGHNT, CDR2 FRNRAP. The CDR3 reads CASGLVLLGYTF. The DNA for the CDR3 is TGTGCTAGTGGTTTGGTACTGCTGGGCTACACCTTC.

This clonotype was counted at least ten times. The chain carries TRBV6-2 or TRBV6-3 and TRBJ2-7; D is undetermined. V was cut by 0 bases and J by 0 bases, with 9 bases left in between. CDR3 length: 15 amino acids. Germline assignment: CDR1 MNHEY and CDR2 SVGEGT. For the CDR3, the DNA is TGTGCCAGCAGTTACTCGATTATCGCCTCCTACGAGCAGTACTTC. Translation gives CASSYSIIASYEQYF.

A few counts support this clonotype. The chain has TRBV5-1 and TRBJ2-7, with TRBD1 matching 7 bases. V shed 0 bases and J 5 bases; nucleotides not matched to a gene: 5. The CDR3 spans 14 residues. The germline V gene encodes CDR1 SGHRS and CDR2 YFSETQ. In DNA, the CDR3 is TGCGCCAGCAGCTTGGTTAACAGGGGTGACGAGCAGTACTTC. Translating it yields CASSLVNRGDEQYF.

This clonotype has a count of ten or more. V usage is TRBV29-1 and J usage is TRBJ1-1; 7 bases agree with TRBD1. Per germline, CDR1 SQVTM and CDR2 ANQGSEA. Trimming took 4 bases from V and 1 from J; bases not matched to a gene: 3. This CDR3 has 13 residues. DNA for the CDR3: TGCAGCGTTGCAGACAGGGCGAACACTGAAGCTTTCTTT. It encodes CSVADRANTEAFF.

The chain combines TRBV6-6 with TRBJ1-1, with 7 bases lining up with TRBD1. The CDR3 extends over 15 amino acids. Germline V lookup: CDR1 MNHNY, CDR2 SVGAGI (reference sequence). With 6 bases clipped from V and 0 bases from J, the junction kept 7 bases outside the gene matches. This CDR3 reads CASSPTTGVNTEAFF. The DNA of the CDR3 is TGTGCCAGCAGCCCCACTACAGGGGTGAACACTGAAGCTTTCTTT.